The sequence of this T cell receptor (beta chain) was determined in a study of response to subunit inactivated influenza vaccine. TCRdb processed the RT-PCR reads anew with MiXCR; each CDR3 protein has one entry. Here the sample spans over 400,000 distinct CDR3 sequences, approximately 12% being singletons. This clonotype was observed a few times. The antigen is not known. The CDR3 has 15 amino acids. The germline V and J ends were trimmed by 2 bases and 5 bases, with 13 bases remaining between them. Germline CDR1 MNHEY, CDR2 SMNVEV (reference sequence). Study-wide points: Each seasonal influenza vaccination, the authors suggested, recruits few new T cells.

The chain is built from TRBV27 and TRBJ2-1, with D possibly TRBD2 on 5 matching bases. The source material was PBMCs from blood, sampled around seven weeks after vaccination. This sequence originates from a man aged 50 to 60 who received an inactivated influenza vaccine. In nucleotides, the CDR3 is TGTGCCAGCAGTTTACCTCCGGGAATGAACAATGAGCAGTTCTTC. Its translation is CASSLPPGMNNEQFF.